Listed below are T cell receptor beta chains from one sample, sequenced in a study of shared clonotypes between healthy human individuals. The table came from immunoSEQ multiplex PCR; TCRdb's copy has only in-frame clones and leaves some out. The table has approximately 980,000 clones, approximately 80% seen once. The specimen was memory CD4+ T cells sorted from blood. The receptors shown here come from a man younger than 30 in good health. CDR3s include the opening cysteine and the closing phenylalanine or tryptophan. The order of the fields is D gene, clone size, J gene, V gene, CDR3 DNA, CDR3 protein. D genes are given only for firm matches. Expanded clones are given a class, and other clones once, few, many or no size at all.

>.|many|TRBJ1-2|TRBV2
TGTGCCAGCATCCTCGAGGGTGGCCGGGGGGGCTACACCTTC
CASILEGGRGGYTF
>.|once|TRBJ1-5|TRBV27
TGTGCCAGCAGTCCCAGTCGAGGGTATAGCAATCAGCCCCAGCATTTT
CASSPSRGYSNQPQHF
>TRBD1|.|TRBJ2-7|TRBV2
TGTGCCAGCACACCCGCCTCTCCGGGACAGGGGGCCCCCGAGCAGTACTTC
CASTPASPGQGAPEQYF
>.|.|TRBJ1-5|TRBV19
TGTGCCAGTAGTACTCGGCAGGGAGGTCAGCCCCAGCATTTT
CASSTRQGGQPQHF
>.|.|TRBJ2-3|TRBV30
TGTGCCTGGAGTGTACCAGATACGCAGTATTTT
CAWSVPDTQYF
>.|.|TRBJ1-4|TRBV6-1
TGTGCCAGCAGGGCGACAGGCCGTAACGAAAAACTGTTTTTT
CASRATGRNEKLFF
>.|.|TRBJ2-7|TRBV7-2
TGTGCCAGCAGCCCCCGGCTCGAGCAGTACTTC
CASSPRLEQYF
>.|.|TRBJ1-4|TRBV9
TGTGCCAGCAGCGTAGGGAAGGGGAGGGCTAATGAAAAACTGTTTTTT
CASSVGKGRANEKLFF
>TRBD1|.|TRBJ1-4|TRBV5-4
TGTGCCAGCAGCCGCGACAGGGTCGAAAAACTGTTTTTT
CASSRDRVEKLFF
>.|.|TRBJ2-7|TRBV5-1
TGCGCCAGCAGCTTGGCCCCCTACGAGCAGTACTTC
CASSLAPYEQYF
>.|.|TRBJ1-1|TRBV6-6
TGTGCCAGCAGTGGGGAAAGAGTGGCTTTCTTT
CASSGERVAFF
>TRBD1|.|TRBJ2-7|TRBV10-3
TGTGCCATCACTAATGGACAGGGCGGCGAGCAGTACTTC
CAITNGQGGEQYF
>.|few|TRBJ1-5|TRBV2
TGTGCCAGCAAAGACAGGTTTGGCAATCAGCCCCAGCATTTT
CASKDRFGNQPQHF
>TRBD1|.|TRBJ2-2|TRBV19
TGTGCCAGTAGGGGACAGGGGGCCGGGGAGCTGTTTTTT
CASRGQGAGELFF
>.|.|TRBJ2-2|TRBV29-1
TGCAGCGTTGCCCCTATGAACACCGGGGAGCTGTTTTTT
CSVAPMNTGELFF
>.|.|TRBJ1-5|TRBV19
TGTGCCAGTAGCCCGGGGGGCAATCAGCCCCAGCATTTT
CASSPGGNQPQHF
>TRBD2|.|TRBJ2-1|TRBV9
TGTGCCAGCAGCGCCTCGACTAGCGGGGGCTACAATGAGCAGTTCTTC
CASSASTSGGYNEQFF
>TRBD1|.|TRBJ1-2|TRBV19
TGTGCCAGTAGGAAGGCGGGACAGGAGGGTGGCTATGGCTACACCTTC
CASRKAGQEGGYGYTF
>.|.|TRBJ1-2|TRBV28
TGTGCCAGCAGTCTCCGACAGTTAGGCTACACCTTC
CASSLRQLGYTF
>.|.|TRBJ2-7|TRBV10-3
TGTGCCAGTGGGACCCCTAAGTACGAGCAGTACTTC
CASGTPKYEQYF
>.|.|TRBJ2-3|TRBV28
TGTGCCAGCAGTTTATGGCAACAGGGGGAGGGAGATACGCAGTATTTT
CASSLWQQGEGDTQYF
>.|.|TRBJ2-2|TRBV28
TGTGCCAGCAGTTACGGAGACAAGACCGGGGAGCTGTTTTTT
CASSYGDKTGELFF
>.|.|TRBJ2-4|TRBV19
TGTGCCAGTAGTCCCTTGGTCCCTCCCAAAAACATTCAGTACTTC
CASSPLVPPKNIQYF
>.|.|TRBJ1-5|TRBV30
TGTGCCTGGGGGGTAGCTCGAAATCAGCCCCAGCATTTT
CAWGVARNQPQHF
>.|few|TRBJ2-7|TRBV11-2
TGTGCCAGCAGCGAACAGGGCCCGAGCTCCTACGAGCAGTACTTC
CASSEQGPSSYEQYF
>.|.|TRBJ1-5|TRBV4-1
TGCGCCAGCAGCCAAGAGAGTACGTCATTAGCCCAGCATTTT
CASSQESTSLAQHF
>TRBD1|.|TRBJ1-5|TRBV7-2
TGTGCCAGCAGCTTATCGGGACAGAGCAATCAGCCCCAGCATTTT
CASSLSGQSNQPQHF
>.|few|TRBJ1-1|TRBV7-2
TGTGCCAGCAGCTGGGGCCTCGGGACTGAAGCTTTCTTT
CASSWGLGTEAFF
>.|.|TRBJ1-1|TRBV13
TGTGCCAGCAGGTCCCGGGTGGATTACACTGAAGCTTTCTTT
CASRSRVDYTEAFF
>TRBD2|.|TRBJ2-7|TRBV7-2
TGTGCCAGCAGCGGACTAGCCTACGAGCAGTACTTC
CASSGLAYEQYF
>.|.|TRBJ1-1|TRBV5-6
TGTGCCAGCAGCCCCCCGCGGGTAGTTAGGAACACTGAAGCTTTCTTT
CASSPPRVVRNTEAFF
>TRBD2|.|TRBJ2-1|TRBV4-3
TGCGCCAGCAGTCGGAGCGGGGTGTGGGGTGAGCAGTTCTTC
CASSRSGVWGEQFF
>.|.|TRBJ1-1|TRBV30
TGTGCCTGGACCCAAAGGGGAGGACGGTCGAACACTGAAGCTTTCTTT
CAWTQRGGRSNTEAFF